This is a list of T cell receptor beta chains from one sample in a study of beta chain features in type 1 diabetes. Generated by immunoSEQ multiplex PCR, the TCRdb table keeps only in-frame clones and is missing some. The table lists roughly 53,000 clones, roughly 39% of them singletons. Sequences were obtained from Tregs from blood. These receptors originate from a man younger than 45 with type 1 diabetes. CDR3s include the opening cysteine and the closing phenylalanine or tryptophan. Each record gives: J gene, D gene, clone size, V gene, CDR3 DNA, CDR3 protein. D genes are given only for firm matches. Clone size is shown for a subset of rows, as once, few, many or a class of expanded clone.

>TRBJ1-4|TRBD1|.|TRBV11-2
TGTGCCAGCAGCTCCCTTAACAGGGGCATCAATGAAAAACTGTTTTTT
CASSSLNRGINEKLFF
>TRBJ2-3|TRBD2|once|TRBV11-2
TGTGCCAGCAGCACAGCGGGAGTCGGCACAGATACGCAGTATTTT
CASSTAGVGTDTQYF
>TRBJ1-3|.|.|TRBV7-2
TGTGCCAGCAGCCCTCAGGTCGGGGACTCTGGAAACACCATATATTTT
CASSPQVGDSGNTIYF
>TRBJ2-3|TRBD2|.|TRBV27
TGTGCCAGCACCTCCGGGACTAGCGGGAGTTACTCGAATACGCAGTATTTT
CASTSGTSGSYSNTQYF
>TRBJ2-6|TRBD1|.|TRBV19
TGTGCCAGTAGTAGATGGACAGGTTACCTCTCTGGGGCCAACGTCCTGACTTTC
CASSRWTGYLSGANVLTF
>TRBJ2-3|.|.|TRBV23-1
TGCGCCAGCAGTCCGAAAGAAGGGACTTTATGCGCAGATACGCAGTATTTT
CASSPKEGTLCADTQYF
>TRBJ2-5|.|.|TRBV6-1
TGTGCCAGCAGTGAATCCTTGGGCGGGGAGACCCAGTACTTC
CASSESLGGETQYF
>TRBJ2-7|.|.|TRBV18
TGTGCCAGCTCAACCGGACAGATACCCTACGAGCAGTACTTC
CASSTGQIPYEQYF
>TRBJ1-2|.|few|TRBV6-1
TGTGCCAGCATATCAGGGGACACTTCCTATGGCTACACCTTC
CASISGDTSYGYTF
>TRBJ2-4|TRBD2|.|TRBV19
TGTGCCAGTAGTGCGGTAGCGGGAGTGGAAAACATTCAGTACTTC
CASSAVAGVENIQYF
>TRBJ2-7|TRBD2|few|TRBV7-2
TGTGCCAGCAGCTCGACGCGGGGGAGTATCGCCTACGAGCAGTACTTC
CASSSTRGSIAYEQYF
>TRBJ2-3|.|.|TRBV29-1
TGCAGCGTTGGTGAAGCTAGCACAGATACGCAGTATTTT
CSVGEASTDTQYF
>TRBJ2-2|.|.|TRBV7-3
TGTGCCAGCAGCTTAACCTCAGGGGCGGCCGGGGAGCTGTTTTTT
CASSLTSGAAGELFF
>TRBJ2-2|.|.|TRBV5-1
TGCGCCAGCAGACAGGACTATACGAACACCGGGGAGCTGTTTTTT
CASRQDYTNTGELFF
>TRBJ2-1|.|.|TRBV7-3
TGTGCCAGCAGCTTATTTCAGGGCTCCTACAATGAGCAGTTCTTC
CASSLFQGSYNEQFF
>TRBJ2-2|TRBD1|few|TRBV29-1
TGCAGCGTCCGATCCGGACAGGGGCCCGGGGAGCTGTTTTTT
CSVRSGQGPGELFF
>TRBJ2-3|TRBD1|few|TRBV7-3
TGTGCCAGCAGCTTAATGGCAGGGGGCCACCTCACAGATACGCAGTATTTT
CASSLMAGGHLTDTQYF
>TRBJ1-2|TRBD1|few|TRBV5-1
TGCGCCAGCAGGAAGGGGACAGGGGAAGGCTACACCTTC
CASRKGTGEGYTF
>TRBJ2-7|TRBD1|few|TRBV5-1
TGCGCCAGCAGAAAAGGGGGCTCTATCGACGAGCAGTACTTC
CASRKGGSIDEQYF
>TRBJ2-1|TRBD2|few|TRBV29-1
TGCAGCGTTGTTAGCGGGGGAACCTACAATGAGCAGTTCTTC
CSVVSGGTYNEQFF
>TRBJ2-4|.|medium-sized|TRBV18
TGTGCCAGCTCACCAGAGGGTTTAAACATTCAGTACTTC
CASSPEGLNIQYF
>TRBJ1-1|TRBD1|few|TRBV11-2
TGTGCCAGCAGCCTCCTCAGGGGGATGAACACTGAAGCTTTCTTT
CASSLLRGMNTEAFF
>TRBJ2-3|TRBD1|.|TRBV29-1
TGCAGCGTGGACAGGGGCCCAGATACGCAGTATTTT
CSVDRGPDTQYF
>TRBJ2-5|TRBD2|.|TRBV18
TGTGCCAGCTCACCACGGTCACTCCCTAGCGGAAACCAAGAGACCCAGTACTTC
CASSPRSLPSGNQETQYF
>TRBJ2-3|TRBD1|.|TRBV28
TGTGCCAGCAGTTTTAACGCCGGGACAGGGAGTCTGTATTTT
CASSFNAGTGSLYF
>TRBJ1-5|.|few|TRBV18
TGTGCCAGCTCACCAAGGAGGACAGAAGGGAAGAATAGCAATCAGCCCCAGCATTTT
CASSPRRTEGKNSNQPQHF
>TRBJ1-2|TRBD1|.|TRBV5-1
TGCGCCAGCAGCTATGGACAGGGTCAAAGTGGCTACACCTTC
CASSYGQGQSGYTF
>TRBJ2-1|TRBD1|.|TRBV28
TGTGCCAGCAGCCCTCCTGACAGGGAAGGTGAGCAGTTCTTC
CASSPPDREGEQFF